These 5 T cell receptor beta chains originate from one sample sequenced in a study of blood T cell repertoires in COVID-19. Produced via immunoSEQ multiplex PCR; TCRdb's table is partial and in-frame only. This table has over 300,000 clones, approximately 91% appearing once. Sequencing used PBMCs or T cells enriched from blood (not recorded which). These receptor sequences come from a woman between 40 and 50 years old who had recovered from COVID-19.

In its sample, this clone was seen once. The chain carries TRBV27 and TRBJ2-1; 9 bases map to TRBD1. The CDR3 covers 16 residues. V shed 8 bases and J 2 bases; nucleotides not matched to a gene: 10. Germline-derived CDR1 and CDR2 are MNHEY and SMNVEV (reference sequence). The CDR3 is CASQPSGTGPYNEQFF. The CDR3 bases are TGTGCCAGCCAACCTTCCGGGACAGGGCCCTACAATGAGCAGTTCTTC.

This chain uses TRBV5-1 with TRBJ2-7; possible D gene TRBD1, 6 bases. This CDR3 region has 14 residues. Germline CDR1 is SGHRS and CDR2 is YFSETQ. V shed 2 bases and J shed 5 bases, with 14 bases lying between them. The CDR3 loop reads CASSFGGRVDEQYF. CDR3 DNA sequence: TGCGCCAGCAGCTTTGGGGGCAGGGTCGACGAGCAGTACTTC.

The genes are TRBV6-2 or TRBV6-3 and TRBJ1-1; TRBD1 aligns across 7 bases. J gave up 11 bases and V 2 bases, and 11 bases lay outside the gene matches. This CDR3 is 14 amino acids long. The germline gives CDR1 MNHEY, CDR2 SVGEGT. CDR3: CASSYEDRAHGAFF. The CDR3 nucleotides are TGTGCCAGCAGTTACGAAGACAGGGCCCACGGGGCTTTCTTT.

The chain combines TRBV7-2 with TRBJ2-2, with D possibly matching TRBD1 (5 bases). V lost 2 bases to trimming and J lost 3 bases, with 19 bases between them. Germline values: CDR1 SGHTA, CDR2 FQGNSA. The length of the CDR3 is 18 residues. The CDR3 is CASSLLIWGRVDTGELFF. For the CDR3, the DNA is TGTGCCAGCAGCTTACTAATTTGGGGCAGGGTGGACACCGGGGAGCTGTTTTTT.

V gene TRBV10-1 combines with J gene TRBJ1-2; D unclear. The CDR3 runs to 14 residues. Germline lookup yields CDR1 WNHNN and CDR2 SYGVQD (reference sequence). Trimming took 6 bases from V and 2 from J, leaving 13 bases between them. The CDR3 loop reads CASSPGEGNYGYTF. CDR3 sequence (DNA): TGCGCCAGCAGCCCCGGGGAGGGAAACTATGGCTACACCTTC.